The following is a TCR beta chain sequence with its context. Its antigen is not identified. Deep-level settings were used for running the assay. Once extracted for a subset, genomic DNA was divided evenly among several immunoSEQ plates. Sequenced by immunoSEQ multiplex PCR; TCRdb stores in-frame clones only, minus some. This sample yields some 2,100,000 clones, of which 90% to 97% are seen a single time; more than 0.1% belongs to the top ten. This record comes from a study of shared clonotypes between healthy human individuals. Study-level information: Per donor, CD8 memory used one plate, CD8 naive used two, CD4 memory used three and CD4 naive used three.

Findings and caveats of the study: Among several donors, approximately 4.6% of naive CD4 clonotypes were found in common.

Sequencing used naive CD4+ T cells sorted from blood. The subset is: CD45RA+ positively selected. This clonotype was sampled from a man younger than 35 in good health.

The CDR3 loop is CASGPQGQETQYF. CDR3 nucleotides: TGTGCCAGCGGCCCACAGGGCCAAGAGACCCAGTACTTC. The genes are TRBV19 and TRBJ2-5; TRBD1 might be the D (6 bases). Deletions cut 9 bases from V and 1 base from J, with 12 bases between. There are 13 residues in the CDR3. The germline V gene has CDR1 LNHDA and CDR2 SQIVND (reference sequence).